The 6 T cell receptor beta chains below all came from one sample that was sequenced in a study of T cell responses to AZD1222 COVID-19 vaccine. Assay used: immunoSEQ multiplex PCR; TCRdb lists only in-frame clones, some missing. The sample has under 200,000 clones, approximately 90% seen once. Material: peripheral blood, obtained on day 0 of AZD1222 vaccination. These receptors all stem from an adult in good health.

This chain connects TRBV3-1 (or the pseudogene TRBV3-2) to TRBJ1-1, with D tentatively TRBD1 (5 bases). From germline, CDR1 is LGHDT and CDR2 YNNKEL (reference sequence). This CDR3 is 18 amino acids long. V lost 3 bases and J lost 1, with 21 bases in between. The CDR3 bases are TGTGCCAGCAGCCAGGGGACGTACTTGCCATTTGGGAACACTGAAGCTTTCTTT. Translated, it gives CASSQGTYLPFGNTEAFF.

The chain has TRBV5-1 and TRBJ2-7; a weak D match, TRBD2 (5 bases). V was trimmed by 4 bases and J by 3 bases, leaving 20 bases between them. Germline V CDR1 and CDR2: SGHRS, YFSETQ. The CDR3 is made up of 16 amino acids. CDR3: CASSLLSGVSNYEQYF. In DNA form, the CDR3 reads TGCGCCAGCAGCCTATTGTCCGGGGTCAGTAACTACGAGCAGTACTTC. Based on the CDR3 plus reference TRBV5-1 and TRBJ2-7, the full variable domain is KAGVTQTPRYLIKTRGQQVTLSCSPISGHRSVSWYQQTPGQGLQFLFEYFSETQRNKGNFPGRFSGRQFSNSRSEMNVSTLELGDSALYLCASSLLSGVSNYEQYFGPGTRLTVT.

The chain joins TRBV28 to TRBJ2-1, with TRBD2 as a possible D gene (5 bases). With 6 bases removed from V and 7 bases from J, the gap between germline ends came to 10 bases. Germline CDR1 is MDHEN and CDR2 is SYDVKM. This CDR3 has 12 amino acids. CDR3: CASSPLGNEQFF. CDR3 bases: TGTGCCAGCAGCCCACTAGGAAATGAGCAGTTCTTC.

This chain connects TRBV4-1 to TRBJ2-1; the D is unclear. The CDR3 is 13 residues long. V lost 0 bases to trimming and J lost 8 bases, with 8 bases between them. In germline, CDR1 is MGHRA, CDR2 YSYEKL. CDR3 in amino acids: CASSQDPAYEQFF. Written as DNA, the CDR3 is TGCGCCAGCAGCCAAGATCCTGCCTATGAGCAGTTCTTC.

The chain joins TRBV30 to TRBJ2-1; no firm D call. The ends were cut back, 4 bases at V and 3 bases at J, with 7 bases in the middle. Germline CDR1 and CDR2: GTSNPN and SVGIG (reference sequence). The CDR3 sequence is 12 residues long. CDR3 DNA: TGTGCCTGGAAGCAGCTCTACAATGAGCAGTTCTTC. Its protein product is CAWKQLYNEQFF.

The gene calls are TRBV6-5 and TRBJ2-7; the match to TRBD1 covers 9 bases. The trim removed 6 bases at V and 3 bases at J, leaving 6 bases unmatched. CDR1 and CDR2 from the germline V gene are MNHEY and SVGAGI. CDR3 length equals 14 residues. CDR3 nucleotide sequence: TGTGCCAGCAGAACGGACAGGGGAATCTACGAGCAGTACTTC. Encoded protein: CASRTDRGIYEQYF.